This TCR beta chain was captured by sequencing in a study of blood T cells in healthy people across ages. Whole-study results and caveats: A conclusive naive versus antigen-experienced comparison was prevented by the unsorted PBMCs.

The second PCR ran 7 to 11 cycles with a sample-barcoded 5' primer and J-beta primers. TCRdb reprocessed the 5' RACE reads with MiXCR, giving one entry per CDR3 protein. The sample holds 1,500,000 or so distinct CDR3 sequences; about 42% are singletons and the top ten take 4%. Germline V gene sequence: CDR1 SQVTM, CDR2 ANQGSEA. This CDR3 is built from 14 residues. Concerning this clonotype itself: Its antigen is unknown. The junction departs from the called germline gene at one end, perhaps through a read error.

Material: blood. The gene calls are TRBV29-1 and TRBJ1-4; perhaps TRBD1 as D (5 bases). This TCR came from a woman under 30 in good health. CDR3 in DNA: TGCAGCGTTGGAGTCGGGACGGCAAATGGAAAACTGTTTTTT. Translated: CSVGVGTANGKLFF.